Each of the 9 T cell receptor beta chains below was sequenced from the same sample in a study of cytomegalovirus exposure and HLA in healthy donors (dated by TCRdb to about 2017). Library preparation was by the immunoSEQ multiplex PCR assay. For the multiplex PCR, a mixture combining 60 forward primers for TCR Vbeta segments and 13 reverse primers for TCR Jbeta segments was used. Held by TCRdb, this immuneACCESS table contains in-frame sequences only and omits some clones. Under half of the omission traces to an unresolved V gene where checked; the cause of the rest is unknown. Here the sample has 200,000 or so clones; roughly 84% occur a single time. The ten largest account for approximately 0.26% of the sample. Sequencing used PBMCs. These receptors came from a boy under 18 in good health and CMV-seronegative.

The chain carries TRBV29-1 and TRBJ1-1; D call uncertain. V was cut by 7 bases and J by 4 bases, with 16 bases left in between. The CDR3 sequence is 13 residues long. Germline assignment: CDR1 SQVTM and CDR2 ANQGSEA. CDR3 amino acids: CSAAPRWSTEAFF. DNA for the CDR3: TGCAGCGCCGCCCCCCGGTGGAGCACTGAAGCTTTCTTT.

Remarks on this clone: Other DNA sequences in this specimen translate into the identical CDR3. The chain carries TRBV9 and TRBJ1-1, with D possibly matching TRBD1 (6 bases). Germline V lookup: CDR1 SGDLS, CDR2 YYNGEE. Deletions cut 2 bases from V and 2 bases from J, with 10 bases between. CDR3 length: 14 residues. CDR3: CASSVGGANTEAFF. The CDR3 region has the DNA TGTGCCAGCAGCGTTGGGGGGGCAAACACTGAAGCTTTCTTT.

This chain joins TRBV6-1 and TRBJ1-5; D unclear. The CDR3 totals 16 residues. Germline loops: CDR1 MNHNS, CDR2 SASEGT. Between the trimmed V and J ends, which lost 0 bases and 2 bases, there was a span of 11 bases. The CDR3 DNA reads as TGTGCCAGCAGTGAAGCGGCCGGGTGGCGCAATCAGCCCCAGCATTTT. It encodes CASSEAAGWRNQPQHF.

The CDR3 DNA is TGTGCCAGCAGTCCCCCGACATGGAAAGACTCCTACGAGCAGTACTTC. It is translated as CASSPPTWKDSYEQYF. The chain combines TRBV2 with TRBJ2-7, with D unresolved. The CDR3 extends over 16 amino acids. Germline V lookup: CDR1 SNHLY, CDR2 FYNNEI. With 5 bases removed from V and 0 bases from J, the gap between germline ends came to 17 bases.

This chain joins TRBV5-6 and TRBJ2-1, with 9 positions matching TRBD2. The CDR3 has 14 residues. Germline trimming cut 1 base from V and 6 bases from J; bases unmatched to any gene: 2. The germline CDR1 and CDR2 sequences are SGHDT and YYEEEE. The CDR3 sequence: CASSLIAGVNEQFF. CDR3 coding DNA: TGTGCCAGCAGCTTGATAGCGGGGGTCAATGAGCAGTTCTTC.

With respect to this clone: One junction end disagrees with the germline gene, perhaps due to a read error. This chain connects TRBV5-1 to TRBJ2-1, with 11 bases lining up with TRBD2. This CDR3 has 17 amino acids. CDR1 is SGHRS, CDR2 YFSETQ, per germline. The CDR3 DNA is TGCGCCGGCAGCTTGGCCGGTAGCGGGAGGGTTAGGAGTGAGCAGTTCTTC. It yields the protein CAGSLAGSGRVRSEQFF.

The V and J genes are TRBV19 and TRBJ2-6, with 10 nucleotides matching TRBD1. CDR3 length equals 17 residues. Trimming took 5 bases from V and 2 from J; bases not matched to a gene: 6. CDR1 is LNHDA, CDR2 SQIVND, per germline (reference sequence). In DNA, the CDR3 is TGTGCCAGTAGTCCCAGACAGGGGGCTCCTGGGGCCAACGTCCTGACTTTC. Its translation is CASSPRQGAPGANVLTF.

The V gene is TRBV15, the J gene TRBJ2-7; D perhaps matches TRBD2 (6 bases). Per germline, CDR1 LNHNV and CDR2 YYDKDF (reference sequence). The CDR3 runs to 15 residues. The ends were cut back, 0 bases at V and 6 bases at J, with 15 bases in the middle. The DNA of the CDR3 is TGTGCCACCAGCAGAGACGAGGTTAGCGGTGGCGAGCAGTACTTC. This encodes CATSRDEVSGGEQYF. The full variable domain, its missing parts supplied by reference TRBV15 and TRBJ2-7, is DAMVIQNPRYQVTQFGKPVTLSCSQTLNHNVMYWYQQKSSQAPKLLFHYYDKDFNNEADTPDNFQSRRPNTSFCFLDIRSPGLGDTAMYLCATSRDEVSGGEQYFGPGTRLTVT.

The rearrangement uses TRBV30 and TRBJ2-7; 13 bases are a match to TRBD2. V was clipped by 3 bases and J by 4 bases; unmatched bases: 18. Germline-derived CDR1 and CDR2 are GTSNPN and SVGIG (reference sequence). The CDR3 totals 19 residues. CDR3 loop: CAWSAPGLAGLSSYYEQYF. CDR3 bases: TGTGCCTGGAGCGCCCCGGGACTAGCGGGACTAAGTTCTTATTACGAGCAGTACTTC.